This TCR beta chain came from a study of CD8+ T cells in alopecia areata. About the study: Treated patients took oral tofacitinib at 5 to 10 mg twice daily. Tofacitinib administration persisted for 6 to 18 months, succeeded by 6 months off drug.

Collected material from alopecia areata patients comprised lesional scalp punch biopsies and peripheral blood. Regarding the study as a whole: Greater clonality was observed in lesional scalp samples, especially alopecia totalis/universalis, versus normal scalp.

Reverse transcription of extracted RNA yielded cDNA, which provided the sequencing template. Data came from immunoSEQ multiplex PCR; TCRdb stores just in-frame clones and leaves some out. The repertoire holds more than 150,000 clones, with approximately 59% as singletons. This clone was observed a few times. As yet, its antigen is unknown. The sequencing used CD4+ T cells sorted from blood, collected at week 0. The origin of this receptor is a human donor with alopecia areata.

The CDR3 DNA reads TGCAGCGTCGGACGGGACGCAGACTATGGCTACACCTTC. Its protein product is CSVGRDADYGYTF. This chain joins TRBV29-1 and TRBJ1-2; perhaps TRBD1 as D (5 bases). With 6 bases removed from V and 3 bases from J, the gap between germline ends came to 14 bases. Germline V gives CDR1 SQVTM, CDR2 ANQGSEA. This CDR3 comprises 13 residues.